Each of the 8 T cell receptor beta chains below was sequenced from the same sample in a study of T cells in Graves' hyperthyroidism and ophthalmopathy. TCR beta CDR3 regions were amplified from RNA transcripts. Researchers ran a first-round RT-PCR on the TCR CDR3 using the HTBI primer set. TCRdb reprocessed the multiplex PCR reads with MiXCR, giving one entry per CDR3 protein. The table records about 540,000 distinct CDR3 sequences, about 45% of them present only once. What was sequenced was peripheral blood or thyroid tissue (not recorded which). The receptors stem from a woman aged 18 to 35 with Graves' hyperthyroidism.

This chain uses TRBV2 with TRBJ1-6, with 9 bases that match TRBD1. V was pared by 5 bases and J by 8 bases, with 1 base of the junction left unmatched. This CDR3 has 13 residues. CDR1 is SNHLY and CDR2 is FYNNEI in the germline V gene. In DNA form, the CDR3 reads TGTGCCAGCAGTAGGACAGGGGATTCACCCCTCCACTTT. Its translation is CASSRTGDSPLHF.

This clonotype was observed a single time. V and J are TRBV19 and TRBJ2-3; D is ambiguous. V was pared by 3 bases and J by 0 bases, with 4 bases between. Germline CDR1 LNHDA, CDR2 SQIVND (reference sequence). This CDR3 spans 13 amino acids. The CDR3 DNA sequence: TGTGCCAGTAGTATGAGTAGCACAGATACGCAGTATTTT. The encoded protein is CASSMSSTDTQYF.

The chain employs TRBV24-1 and TRBJ1-1; D remains unclear. Germline V gene data show CDR1 as KGHDR and CDR2 as SFDVKD. The CDR3 runs 17 residues. Trimming pared 3 bases from V and 2 bases from J, leaving 18 bases between. Written as DNA, the CDR3 is TGTGCCACCAGTGATGAGACGCGGCTAGCGGGAAACACTGAAGCTTTCTTT. This gives the protein CATSDETRLAGNTEAFF.

This rearrangement joins TRBV11-1 to TRBJ1-5; 9 bases match TRBD1. The CDR3 has 15 residues. Trimming cost V 6 bases and J 6 bases; bases outside gene matches: 9. Germline CDR1 reads SGHAT; CDR2 reads FQDESV (reference sequence). The CDR3 here is CASRETGGPGQPQHF. DNA for the CDR3: TGTGCCAGCAGGGAGACAGGGGGACCTGGTCAGCCCCAGCATTTT.

V is TRBV20-1 and J is TRBJ2-7; no clear D. Trimming took off 5 bases at V and 0 bases at J, with 8 bases between the two ends. The CDR3 contains 12 residues. Germline CDR1 reads DFQATT; CDR2 reads SNEGSKA (reference sequence). CDR3 sequence (DNA): TGCAGTGCTGAGACTGGCTCCTACGAGCAGTACTTC. This translates into CSAETGSYEQYF.

Notes on this clonotype: The junction differs from germline at one of its ends, possibly a read error. The genes are TRBV5-1 and TRBJ2-7; no reliable D call. The CDR3 covers 12 residues. The germline V gene encodes CDR1 SGHRS and CDR2 YFSETQ. CDR3 sequence: CASGRISYEQSF. CDR3 bases: TGCGCCAGCGGCAGGATCTCCTACGAGCAGTCCTTC.

This clonotype showed up many times. The chain has TRBV24-1 and TRBJ2-7; D gene unclear. Germline V gene data show CDR1 as KGHDR and CDR2 as SFDVKD. With 4 bases removed from V and 1 base from J, the gap between germline ends came to 4 bases. This CDR3 has 12 residues. The CDR3: CATSERSYEQYF. The CDR3 DNA follows: TGTGCCACCAGTGAAAGGTCCTACGAGCAGTACTTC.

The V call is TRBV29-1, the J call TRBJ2-5; D gene unclear. CDR3 length: 14 amino acids. Trimming took off 0 bases at V and 5 bases at J, with 13 bases between the two ends. CDR1 SQVTM and CDR2 ANQGSEA come from the germline V gene. The CDR3 DNA reads TGCAGCGTTGAAGATAGACCAGTCAGGGAGACCCAGTACTTC. Translating gives CSVEDRPVRETQYF.